This passage covers 5 T cell receptor beta chains from one sample sequenced in a study of blood T cell repertoires in COVID-19. Clones were sequenced by immunoSEQ multiplex PCR, and TCRdb holds only the in-frame ones, with some missing. The sample shows approximately 130,000 clones, roughly four fifths of them seen only once. The specimen was PBMCs or T cells enriched from blood (not recorded which). Receptor source: a man aged 30-40 years who had recovered from COVID-19.

The chain joins TRBV6-1 to TRBJ2-7; 10 bases match TRBD1. V was clipped by 1 base and J by 5 bases; unmatched bases: 2. The CDR3 has 14 amino acids. Germline CDR1 and CDR2: MNHNS and SASEGT. Here the CDR3 DNA reads TGTGCCAGCAGTGAAGGGACAGGGGGGAACGAGCAGTACTTC. Its protein is CASSEGTGGNEQYF.

The chain combines TRBV6-5 with TRBJ1-5, with 9 bases matching TRBD1. J lost 6 bases, V lost 8 bases, and 8 bases had no gene match. The CDR3 runs 14 residues. Germline V lookup: CDR1 MNHEY, CDR2 SVGAGI. In DNA form, the CDR3 reads TGTGCCAGCGTGAGAGGGACAGGGCTTCAGCCCCAGCATTTT. Its translation: CASVRGTGLQPQHF.

The V gene is TRBV11-3, the J gene TRBJ2-6; tentatively, D is TRBD1 (6 bases). The CDR3 loop spans 20 amino acids. The ends were cut back, 0 bases at V and 1 base at J, with 19 bases in the middle. From germline, CDR1 is SGHNT and CDR2 YENEEA. DNA of the CDR3: TGTGCCAGCAGCTTAGAGACCGGGGACATAAAAACGTCTGGGGCCAACGTCCTGACTTTC. This sequence encodes CASSLETGDIKTSGANVLTF.

This clone was detected a few times. The chain is built from TRBV27 and TRBJ2-1; 7 bases line up with TRBD1. Germline-derived CDR1 and CDR2 are MNHEY and SMNVEV (reference sequence). This CDR3 is 16 amino acids long. J was trimmed by 7 bases and V by 4 bases; bases with no gene match: 13. This CDR3 is CASSSVPVRGLNEQFF. CDR3 nucleotides: TGTGCCAGCAGTTCGGTCCCGGTGAGGGGGCTAAATGAGCAGTTCTTC.

This chain uses TRBV2 with TRBJ2-3; possible D gene TRBD2, 6 bases. The CDR3 consists of 15 residues. Trimming left V 7 bases short and J 1 base short, with 15 bases between. Germline CDR1 reads SNHLY; CDR2 reads FYNNEI. This CDR3 is CASNRDFLRTDTQYF. CDR3 nucleotides: TGTGCCAGCAACCGGGACTTCCTCCGCACAGATACGCAGTATTTT.